The following is a TCR beta chain sequence with its context. Assay used: immunoSEQ multiplex PCR; TCRdb lists only in-frame clones, some missing. Among a few hundred thousand clones, approximately 85% were seen once, and the ten largest hold approximately 2%. This specimen belongs to a study of blood T cell repertoires in COVID-19. Study-level background: Italy, Spain and the United States were the sources of the convalescent and acute COVID-19 samples. T cells, B-cell-depleted T cells, or PBMCs supplied cDNA or gDNA.

Cohort allocation depended upon clinical history that participants reported. Two negative PCRs, clearance, or symptom resolution were required of recovered Cohort 3 donors. Germline loops: CDR1 SQVTM, CDR2 ANQGSEA. Between the trimmed V and J ends, which lost 4 bases and 0 bases, there was a span of 7 bases. The CDR3 is 13 residues long. Specimen: PBMCs or T cells enriched from blood (not recorded which). The clonotype originates from a woman aged 45-65 years who had recovered from COVID-19. This chain connects TRBV29-1 to TRBJ1-5; the D is unclear. The CDR3 spells CSVGGPSNQPQHF. CDR3 in DNA: TGCAGCGTTGGAGGGCCTAGCAATCAGCCCCAGCATTTT. The variable domain in full, completed from reference TRBV29-1 and TRBJ1-5, reads SAVISQKPSRDICQRGTSLTIQCQVDSQVTMMFWYRQQPGQSLTLIATANQGSEATYESGFVIDKFPISRPNLTFSTLTVSNMSPEDSSIYLCSVGGPSNQPQHFGDGTRLSIL.